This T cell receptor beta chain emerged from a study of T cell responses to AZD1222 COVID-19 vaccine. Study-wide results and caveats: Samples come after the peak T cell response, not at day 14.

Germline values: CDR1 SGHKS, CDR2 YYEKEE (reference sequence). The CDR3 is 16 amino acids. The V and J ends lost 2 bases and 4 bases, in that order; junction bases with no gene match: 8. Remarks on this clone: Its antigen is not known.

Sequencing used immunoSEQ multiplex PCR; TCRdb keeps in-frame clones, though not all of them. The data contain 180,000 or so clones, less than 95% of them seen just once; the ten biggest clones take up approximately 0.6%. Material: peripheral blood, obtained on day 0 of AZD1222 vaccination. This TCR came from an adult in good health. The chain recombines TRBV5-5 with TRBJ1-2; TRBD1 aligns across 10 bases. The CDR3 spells CASSFLLGQGSYGYTF. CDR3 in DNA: TGTGCCAGCAGCTTCCTGCTGGGACAGGGGTCCTATGGCTACACCTTC.